The 19 T cell receptor beta chains presented below share a single source sample, sequenced in a study of OX40 agonist ivuxolimab in advanced cancers. The protocol was immunoSEQ multiplex PCR, while the TCRdb copy is restricted to in-frame clones and leaves out a portion. Counted here are tens of thousands of clones, 86% occurring once; the ten biggest clones make up 0.88%. Source: CD4+ or CD8+ T cells sorted from blood, taken in a trial of the OX40 agonist ivuxolimab. The receptors were gathered from an adult with an advanced solid tumor such as melanoma, head and neck, liver or kidney cancer.

The chain carries TRBV9 and TRBJ2-1; unclear D gene. V was trimmed by 5 bases and J by 5 bases, leaving 8 bases between them. CDR3 length: 12 residues. Per the germline V gene, CDR1 is SGDLS and CDR2 is YYNGEE. The CDR3 coding sequence is TGTGCCAGCAGTGAGACGAACAATGAGCAGTTCTTC. It yields the protein CASSETNNEQFF.

The CDR3 reads CASSALGGIAVTYEQYF. CDR3 bases: TGTGCCAGCAGCGCCCTCGGGGGAATAGCGGTGACCTACGAGCAGTACTTC. This chain connects TRBV7-9 to TRBJ2-7; TRBD2 might be the D (6 bases). The CDR3 consists of 17 residues. Per the germline V gene, CDR1 is SEHNR and CDR2 is FQNEAQ (reference sequence). V was clipped by 5 bases and J by 2 bases, with 22 bases between them.

The chain has TRBV7-9 and TRBJ1-1, with 7 bases lining up with TRBD1. Germline values: CDR1 SEHNR, CDR2 FQNEAQ (reference sequence). The length of the CDR3 is 15 residues. V trimming: 6 bases; J trimming: 0 bases; junction bases outside the gene matches: 7. CDR3 sequence reads: CASSPLGTVNTEAFF. The CDR3 DNA follows: TGTGCCAGCAGTCCCCTCGGGACAGTGAACACTGAAGCTTTCTTT.

The V call is TRBV7-8, the J call TRBJ1-5; D gene unclear. Germline V gene lookup returns CDR1 SGHVS and CDR2 FQNEAQ. Trimming removed 4 bases from V and 3 bases from J, with 10 bases in between. The CDR3 covers 14 residues. The CDR3 loop reads CASSSFQDNQPQHF. The CDR3, as DNA: TGTGCCAGCAGCTCATTCCAGGACAATCAGCCCCAGCATTTT.

V usage is TRBV29-1 and J usage is TRBJ2-7; D gene ambiguous. In germline, CDR1 is SQVTM, CDR2 ANQGSEA. V lost 4 bases and J lost 2, with 6 bases in between. The CDR3 extends over 11 amino acids. CDR3: CSVGETYEQYF. DNA for the CDR3: TGCAGCGTTGGGGAAACCTACGAGCAGTACTTC.

CDR3 residues: CASTAGRDTQYF. CDR3 in DNA: TGTGCCAGTACCGCCGGGAGGGATACGCAGTATTTT. V and J are TRBV19 and TRBJ2-3; TRBD2 matches 7 bases. V lost 7 bases, J lost 6 bases, and 4 bases stayed unmatched. The CDR3 runs 12 residues. Germline CDR1 LNHDA, CDR2 SQIVND (reference sequence). The full variable domain, in which reference TRBV19 and TRBJ2-3 provide the parts outside the CDR3, is DGGITQSPKYLFRKEGQNVTLSCEQNLNHDAMYWYRQDPGQGLRLIYYSQIVNDFQKGDIAEGYSVSREKKESFPLTVTSAQKNPTAFYLCASTAGRDTQYFGPGTRLTVL.

The rearrangement uses TRBV5-1 and TRBJ1-5, with TRBD1 identical over 9 bases. The V gene end was trimmed by 3 bases and the J gene end by 4 bases; junction bases not matched to a gene: 2. CDR1 SGHRS and CDR2 YFSETQ come from the germline V gene. There are 14 residues in the CDR3. CDR3 bases: TGCGCCAGCAGCTCCGGGACAGGGAATCAGCCCCAGCATTTT. Amino acid sequence: CASSSGTGNQPQHF.

The chain is built from TRBV9 and TRBJ2-2; D is possibly TRBD2 (6 bases). The ends were cut back, 0 bases at V and 3 bases at J, with 12 bases in the middle. Germline loops: CDR1 SGDLS, CDR2 YYNGEE. CDR3 length: 16 amino acids. In nucleotides, the CDR3 is TGTGCCAGCAGCGTAGCTACGGGACTCGACACCGGGGAGCTGTTTTTT. It encodes CASSVATGLDTGELFF.

This clone was counted a few times. The chain has TRBV29-1 and TRBJ2-1, with TRBD1 matching 8 bases. This CDR3 has 12 amino acids. J gave up 4 bases and V 7 bases, and 3 bases lay outside the gene matches. Germline V lookup: CDR1 SQVTM, CDR2 ANQGSEA. CDR3 amino acids: CSARTGYNEQFF. In nucleotides, the CDR3 is TGCAGCGCTCGGACAGGGTACAATGAGCAGTTCTTC.

This sequence joins TRBV27 and TRBJ2-3, with D uncertain. Per the germline V gene, CDR1 is MNHEY and CDR2 is SMNVEV (reference sequence). Trimming removed 5 bases from V and 0 bases from J, with 15 bases in between. There are 16 residues in the CDR3. CDR3 nucleotides: TGTGCCAGCAGTCGTAGCCAGTCCTCTAGCACAGATACGCAGTATTTT. It is translated as CASSRSQSSSTDTQYF.

The sample holds one count of this clone. This chain joins TRBV6-1 and TRBJ2-1; D remains unclear. V was clipped by 4 bases and J by 3 bases, with 4 bases between them. The germline CDR1 and CDR2 sequences are MNHNS and SASEGT. The CDR3 has 12 residues. Here the CDR3 DNA reads TGTGCCAGCAGTGCAGGCTACAATGAGCAGTTCTTC. Translation: CASSAGYNEQFF.

The chain uses TRBV5-4 and TRBJ2-7; 8 bases match TRBD1. The germline V gene encodes CDR1 SGHNT and CDR2 YYREEE (reference sequence). CDR3 length: 13 amino acids. V was pared by 4 bases and J by 9 bases, with 9 bases of the junction left unmatched. CDR3 protein: CASSPSQGARQYF. As DNA, the CDR3 is TGTGCCAGCAGCCCGTCGCAGGGGGCAAGGCAGTACTTC.

The CDR3 sequence is CATSGGVSGNTIYF. The CDR3 DNA reads TGTGCCACCTCAGGAGGGGTATCAGGAAACACCATATATTTT. The chain uses TRBV15 and TRBJ1-3; a possible D gene is TRBD1 (5 bases). The V gene lost 8 bases and the J gene lost 4 bases, with 15 bases spanning the gap. The CDR3 runs to 14 residues. In germline, CDR1 is LNHNV, CDR2 YYDKDF (reference sequence).

The gene calls are TRBV28 and TRBJ2-7, with 8 positions matching TRBD2. V shed 8 bases and J 2 bases; nucleotides not matched to a gene: 8. The CDR3 is made up of 14 amino acids. Germline CDR1 is MDHEN and CDR2 is SYDVKM. The CDR3 reads CASRYSGTPYEQYF. The DNA for the CDR3 is TGTGCCAGCCGCTATAGCGGGACACCCTACGAGCAGTACTTC.

V gene TRBV6-7 combines with J gene TRBJ1-4; TRBD1 might be the D (5 bases). TRBV6-7 has ORF status, its function being uncertain. The V end was cut by 2 bases, the J end by 4 bases, with 20 bases between. The CDR3 consists of 18 residues. CDR3 amino acids: CASSYPREVKGRNEKLFF. For the CDR3, the DNA is TGTGCCAGCAGTTACCCCCGGGAGGTTAAGGGGCGTAATGAAAAACTGTTTTTT.

V is TRBV11-3 and J is TRBJ2-1; perhaps TRBD2 as D (6 bases). This CDR3 spans 13 amino acids. Trimming pared 3 bases from V and 9 bases from J, leaving 12 bases between. CDR1 and CDR2 (germline): SGHNT, YENEEA. The CDR3 loop is CASSFKRVAEQFF. The CDR3 DNA is TGTGCCAGCAGCTTCAAGCGGGTAGCTGAGCAGTTCTTC.

The genes are TRBV7-9 and TRBJ2-3, with 8 bases fitting TRBD2. The CDR3 covers 15 residues. Germline CDR1 is SEHNR and CDR2 is FQNEAQ (reference sequence). Trimming removed 6 bases from V and 4 bases from J; junction bases left unmatched: 9. CDR3 in amino acids: CASSSTSAAADTQYF. CDR3 coding DNA: TGTGCCAGCAGTTCGACTAGCGCGGCGGCAGATACGCAGTATTTT.

V usage is TRBV15 and J usage is TRBJ1-2, with D possibly being TRBD1 (5 bases). Per the germline V gene, CDR1 is LNHNV and CDR2 is YYDKDF (reference sequence). This CDR3 is 13 amino acids long. V was clipped by 1 base and J by 10 bases, with 13 bases between them. The DNA for the CDR3 is TGTGCCACCAGCAGAGTATCAGGGACTTCCTACACCTTC. Its protein product is CATSRVSGTSYTF.

The J gene is TRBJ1-2, the V gene TRBV6-5; D possibly corresponds to TRBD1 (6 bases). The length of the CDR3 is 15 residues. Trimming pared 5 bases from V and 6 bases from J, leaving 19 bases between. Germline CDR1 reads MNHEY; CDR2 reads SVGAGI. The CDR3 DNA reads as TGTGCCAGCAGTCTTGGGACACTCCAAGGTCATGGCTACACCTTC. The encoded protein is CASSLGTLQGHGYTF.